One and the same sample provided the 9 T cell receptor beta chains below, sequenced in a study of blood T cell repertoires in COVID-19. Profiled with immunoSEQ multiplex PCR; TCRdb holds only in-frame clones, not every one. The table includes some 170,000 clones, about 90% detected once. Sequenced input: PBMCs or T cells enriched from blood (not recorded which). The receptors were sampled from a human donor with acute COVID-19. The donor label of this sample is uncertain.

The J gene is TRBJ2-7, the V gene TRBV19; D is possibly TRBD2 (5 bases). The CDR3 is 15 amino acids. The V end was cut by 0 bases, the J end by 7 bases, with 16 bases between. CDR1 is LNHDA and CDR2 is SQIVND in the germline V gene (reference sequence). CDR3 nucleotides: TGTGCCAGTAGTATAGAAGTCACTCTCCGAGGGGAGCAGTACTTC. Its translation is CASSIEVTLRGEQYF. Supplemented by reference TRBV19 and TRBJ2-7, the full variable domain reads DGGITQSPKYLFRKEGQNVTLSCEQNLNHDAMYWYRQDPGQGLRLIYYSQIVNDFQKGDIAEGYSVSREKKESFPLTVTSAQKNPTAFYLCASSIEVTLRGEQYFGPGTRLTVT.

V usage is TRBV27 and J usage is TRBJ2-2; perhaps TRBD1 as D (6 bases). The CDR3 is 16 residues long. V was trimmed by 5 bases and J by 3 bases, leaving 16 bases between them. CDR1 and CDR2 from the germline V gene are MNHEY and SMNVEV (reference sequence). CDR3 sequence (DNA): TGTGCCAGCAGTCCCCTCAGGGGCAAGGACACCGGGGAGCTGTTTTTT. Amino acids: CASSPLRGKDTGELFF.

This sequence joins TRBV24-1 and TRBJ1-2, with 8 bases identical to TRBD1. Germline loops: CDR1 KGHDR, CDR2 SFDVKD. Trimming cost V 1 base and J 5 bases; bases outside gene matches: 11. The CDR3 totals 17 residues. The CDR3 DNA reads TGTGCCACCAGTGATTTTGGGGGCGACAGGGGAAATTATGGCTACACCTTC. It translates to CATSDFGGDRGNYGYTF.

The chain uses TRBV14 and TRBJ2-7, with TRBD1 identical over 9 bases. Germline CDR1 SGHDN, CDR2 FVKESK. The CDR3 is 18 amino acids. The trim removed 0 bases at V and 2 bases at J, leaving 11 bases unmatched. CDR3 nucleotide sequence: TGTGCCAGCAGCCAAGATCGGCTCTCCGGGACAGGGCCCTACGAGCAGTACTTC. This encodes CASSQDRLSGTGPYEQYF.

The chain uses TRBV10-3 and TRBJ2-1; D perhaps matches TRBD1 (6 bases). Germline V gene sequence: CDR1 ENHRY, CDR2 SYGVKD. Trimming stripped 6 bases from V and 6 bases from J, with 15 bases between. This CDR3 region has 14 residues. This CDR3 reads CAIRQHLTGNEQFF. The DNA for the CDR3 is TGTGCCATCAGGCAACACTTGACAGGCAATGAGCAGTTCTTC.

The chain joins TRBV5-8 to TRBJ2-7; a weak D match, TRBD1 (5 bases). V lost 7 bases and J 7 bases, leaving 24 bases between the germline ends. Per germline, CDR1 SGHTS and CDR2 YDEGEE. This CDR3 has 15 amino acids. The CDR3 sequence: CASAKGVSRIEEQYF. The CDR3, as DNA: TGTGCCAGCGCAAAAGGGGTCTCCCGGATTGAAGAGCAGTACTTC.

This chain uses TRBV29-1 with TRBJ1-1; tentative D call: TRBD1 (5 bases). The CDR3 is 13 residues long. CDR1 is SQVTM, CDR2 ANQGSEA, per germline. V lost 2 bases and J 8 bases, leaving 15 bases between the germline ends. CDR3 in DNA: TGCAGCGTTGAAAGGGGCCACGGGGGGGAAGCTTTCTTT. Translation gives CSVERGHGGEAFF.

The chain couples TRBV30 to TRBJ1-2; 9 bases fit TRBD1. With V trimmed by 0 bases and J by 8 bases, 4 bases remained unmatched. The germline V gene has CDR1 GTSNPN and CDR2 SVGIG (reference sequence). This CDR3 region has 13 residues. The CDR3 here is CAWSVQGASGYTF. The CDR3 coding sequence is TGTGCCTGGAGTGTACAGGGGGCGTCGGGCTACACCTTC.

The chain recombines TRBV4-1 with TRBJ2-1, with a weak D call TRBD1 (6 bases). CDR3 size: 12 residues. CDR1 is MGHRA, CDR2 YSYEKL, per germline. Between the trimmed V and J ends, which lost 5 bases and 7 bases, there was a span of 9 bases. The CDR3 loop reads CASSTGINEQFF. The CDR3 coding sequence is TGCGCCAGCAGCACAGGGATAAATGAGCAGTTCTTC.